The clone carrying this TCR beta chain was recorded many times. This sample stems from a study of CD8 T cells in ankylosing spondylitis. TCRdb recomputed calls from the 5' RACE reads with MiXCR, one row per CDR3 protein. The table lists about 140,000 distinct CDR3 sequences, 10% to 12% of them singletons. This sequence originates from a female donor with ankylosing spondylitis or in good health (not recorded which). Sequenced sample: blood, either unsorted or a sorted T cell fraction (not recorded which).

The CDR3 DNA follows: TGTGCCAGCAGTTTAAGTGGGGTGCTTGAGCAGTTCTTC. It encodes CASSLSGVLEQFF. The chain combines TRBV12-3 or TRBV12-4 with TRBJ2-1; D is unresolved. The CDR3 is 13 residues long. V lost 2 bases and J lost 9, with 11 bases in between.